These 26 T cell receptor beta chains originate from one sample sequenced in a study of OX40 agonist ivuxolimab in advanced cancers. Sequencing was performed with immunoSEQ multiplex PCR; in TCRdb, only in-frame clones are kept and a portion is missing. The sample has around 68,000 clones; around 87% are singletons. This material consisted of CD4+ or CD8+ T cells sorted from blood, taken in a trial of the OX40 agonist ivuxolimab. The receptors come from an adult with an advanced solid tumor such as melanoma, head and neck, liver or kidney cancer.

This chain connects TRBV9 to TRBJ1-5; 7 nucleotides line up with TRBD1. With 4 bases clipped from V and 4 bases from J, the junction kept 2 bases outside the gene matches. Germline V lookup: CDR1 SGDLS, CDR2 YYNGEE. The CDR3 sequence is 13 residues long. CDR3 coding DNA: TGTGCCAGCAGCTTGGGACAGAATCAGCCCCAGCATTTT. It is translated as CASSLGQNQPQHF.

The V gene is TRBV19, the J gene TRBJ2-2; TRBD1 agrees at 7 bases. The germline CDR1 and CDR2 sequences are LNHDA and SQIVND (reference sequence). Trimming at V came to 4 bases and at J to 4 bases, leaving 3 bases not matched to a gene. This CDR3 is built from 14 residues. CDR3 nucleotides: TGTGCCAGTAGTAGAGGGGGCGGCACCGGGGAGCTGTTTTTT. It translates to CASSRGGGTGELFF.

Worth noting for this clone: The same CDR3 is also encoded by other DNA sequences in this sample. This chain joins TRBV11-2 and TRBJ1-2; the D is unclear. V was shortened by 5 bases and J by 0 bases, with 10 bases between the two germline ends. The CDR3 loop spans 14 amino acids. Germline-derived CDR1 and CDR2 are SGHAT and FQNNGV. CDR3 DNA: TGTGCCAGCAGCCCCCCGACACCTAACTATGGCTACACCTTC. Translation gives CASSPPTPNYGYTF.

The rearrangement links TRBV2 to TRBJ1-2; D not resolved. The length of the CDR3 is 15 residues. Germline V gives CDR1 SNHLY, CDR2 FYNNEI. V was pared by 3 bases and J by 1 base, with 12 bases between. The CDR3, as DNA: TGTGCCAGCAGTGAGGTTGCACTGGATAACTATGGCTACACCTTC. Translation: CASSEVALDNYGYTF.

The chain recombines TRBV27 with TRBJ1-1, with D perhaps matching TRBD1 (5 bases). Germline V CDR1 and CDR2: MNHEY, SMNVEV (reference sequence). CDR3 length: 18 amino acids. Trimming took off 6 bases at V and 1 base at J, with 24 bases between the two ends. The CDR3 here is CASRRSSSKWGGNTEAFF. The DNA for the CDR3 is TGTGCCAGCAGGCGAAGCTCCTCTAAGTGGGGGGGGAACACTGAAGCTTTCTTT.

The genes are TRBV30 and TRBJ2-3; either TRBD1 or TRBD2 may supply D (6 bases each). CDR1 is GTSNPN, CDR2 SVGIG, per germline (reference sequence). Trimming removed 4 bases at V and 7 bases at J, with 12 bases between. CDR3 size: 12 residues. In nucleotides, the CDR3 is TGTGCCTGGAACGAGGGGGGACATACGCAGTATTTT. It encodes CAWNEGGHTQYF.

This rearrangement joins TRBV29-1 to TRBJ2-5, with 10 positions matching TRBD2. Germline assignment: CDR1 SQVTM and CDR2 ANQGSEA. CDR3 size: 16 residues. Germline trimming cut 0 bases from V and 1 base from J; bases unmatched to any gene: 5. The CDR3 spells CSVEESSGGLQETQYF. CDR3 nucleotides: TGCAGCGTTGAAGAATCTAGCGGGGGACTCCAAGAGACCCAGTACTTC. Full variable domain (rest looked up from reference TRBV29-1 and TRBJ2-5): SAVISQKPSRDICQRGTSLTIQCQVDSQVTMMFWYRQQPGQSLTLIATANQGSEATYESGFVIDKFPISRPNLTFSTLTVSNMSPEDSSIYLCSVEESSGGLQETQYFGPGTRLLVL.

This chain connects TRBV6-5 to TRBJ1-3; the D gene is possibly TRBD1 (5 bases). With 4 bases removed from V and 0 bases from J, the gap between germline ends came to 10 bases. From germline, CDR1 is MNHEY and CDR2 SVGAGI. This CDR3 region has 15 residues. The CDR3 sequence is CASSSTVYSGNTIYF. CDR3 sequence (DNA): TGTGCCAGCAGTTCGACAGTCTACTCTGGAAACACCATATATTTT.

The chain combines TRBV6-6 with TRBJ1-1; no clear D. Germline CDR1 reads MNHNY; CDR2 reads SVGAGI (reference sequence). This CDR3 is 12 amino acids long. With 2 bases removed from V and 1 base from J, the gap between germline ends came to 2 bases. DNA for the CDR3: TGTGCCAGCAGTTACCAGAACACTGAAGCTTTCTTT. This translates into CASSYQNTEAFF.

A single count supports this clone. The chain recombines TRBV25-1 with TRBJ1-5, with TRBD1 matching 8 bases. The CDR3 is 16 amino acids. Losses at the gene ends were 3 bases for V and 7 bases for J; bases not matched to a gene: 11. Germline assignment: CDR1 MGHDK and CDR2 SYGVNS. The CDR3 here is CASSDRGQEEGQPQHF. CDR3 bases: TGTGCCAGCAGTGACCGGGGACAGGAGGAAGGCCAGCCCCAGCATTTT.

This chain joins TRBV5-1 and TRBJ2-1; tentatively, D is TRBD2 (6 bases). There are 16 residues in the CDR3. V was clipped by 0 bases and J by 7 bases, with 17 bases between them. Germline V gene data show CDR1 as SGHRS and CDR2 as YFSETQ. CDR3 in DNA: TGCGCCAGCAGCTTGGCAGCAGCTTCGGGGGTTAATGAGCAGTTCTTC. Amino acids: CASSLAAASGVNEQFF.

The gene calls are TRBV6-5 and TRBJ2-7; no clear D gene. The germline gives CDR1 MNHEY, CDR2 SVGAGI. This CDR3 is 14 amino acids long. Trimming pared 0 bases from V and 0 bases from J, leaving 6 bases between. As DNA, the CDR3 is TGTGCCAGCAGTTACTCGGGAAGCTCCTACGAGCAGTACTTC. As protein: CASSYSGSSYEQYF.

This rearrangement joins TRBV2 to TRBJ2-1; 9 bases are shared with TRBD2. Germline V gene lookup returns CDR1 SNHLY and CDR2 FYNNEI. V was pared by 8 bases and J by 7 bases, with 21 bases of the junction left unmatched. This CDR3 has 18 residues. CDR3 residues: CASLPGRLAVGLGNEQFF. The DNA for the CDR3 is TGTGCCAGCCTACCGGGCAGACTAGCGGTAGGTCTGGGGAATGAGCAGTTCTTC.

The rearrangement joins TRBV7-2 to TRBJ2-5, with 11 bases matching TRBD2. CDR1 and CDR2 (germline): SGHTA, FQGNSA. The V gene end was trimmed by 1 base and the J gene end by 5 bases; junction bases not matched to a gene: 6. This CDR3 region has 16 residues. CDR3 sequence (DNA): TGTGCCAGCAGCTTAGATAGCGGGGGGGCCCGGGAGACCCAGTACTTC. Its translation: CASSLDSGGARETQYF.

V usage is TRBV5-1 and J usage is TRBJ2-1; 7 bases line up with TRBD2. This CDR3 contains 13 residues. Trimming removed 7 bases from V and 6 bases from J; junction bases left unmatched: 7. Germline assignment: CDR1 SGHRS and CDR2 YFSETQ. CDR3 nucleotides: TGCGCCAGCGCAAAGACTAGCAGCAATGAGCAGTTCTTC. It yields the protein CASAKTSSNEQFF.

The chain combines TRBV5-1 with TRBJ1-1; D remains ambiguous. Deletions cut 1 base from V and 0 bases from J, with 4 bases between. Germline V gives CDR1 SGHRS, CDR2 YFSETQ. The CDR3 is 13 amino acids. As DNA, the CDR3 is TGCGCCAGCAGCTTGTTCATGAACACTGAAGCTTTCTTT. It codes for CASSLFMNTEAFF.

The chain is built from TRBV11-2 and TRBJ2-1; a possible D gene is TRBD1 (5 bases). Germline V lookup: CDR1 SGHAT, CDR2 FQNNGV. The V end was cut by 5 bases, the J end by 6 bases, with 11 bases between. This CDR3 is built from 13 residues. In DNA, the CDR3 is TGTGCCAGCAGCCAGGGCCTACCCAATGAGCAGTTCTTC. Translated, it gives CASSQGLPNEQFF.

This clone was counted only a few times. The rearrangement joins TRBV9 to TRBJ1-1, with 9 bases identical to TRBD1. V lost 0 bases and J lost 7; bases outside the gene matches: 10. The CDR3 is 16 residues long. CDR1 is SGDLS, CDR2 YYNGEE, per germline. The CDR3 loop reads CASSVVQEQGAGEAFF. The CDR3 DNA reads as TGTGCCAGCAGCGTAGTCCAAGAACAGGGGGCCGGTGAAGCTTTCTTT.

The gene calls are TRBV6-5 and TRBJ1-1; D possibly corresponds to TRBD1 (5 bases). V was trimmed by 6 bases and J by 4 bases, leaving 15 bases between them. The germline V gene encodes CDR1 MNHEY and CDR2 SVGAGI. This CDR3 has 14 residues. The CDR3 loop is CASRHSGGGTEAFF. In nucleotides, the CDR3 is TGTGCCAGCAGACACTCTGGTGGGGGCACTGAAGCTTTCTTT.

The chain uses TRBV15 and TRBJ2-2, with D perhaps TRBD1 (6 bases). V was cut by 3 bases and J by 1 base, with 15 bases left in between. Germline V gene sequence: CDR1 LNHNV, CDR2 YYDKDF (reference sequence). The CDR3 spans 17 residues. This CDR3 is CATSSTLGALNTGELFF. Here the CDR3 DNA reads TGTGCCACCAGCAGTACGTTGGGGGCCCTGAACACCGGGGAGCTGTTTTTT.

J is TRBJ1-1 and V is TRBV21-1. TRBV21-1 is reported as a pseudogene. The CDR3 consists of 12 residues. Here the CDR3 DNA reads TGTGCAGGTCAAAGAGGAGAGACTGAAGCTTTCTTT. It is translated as CAGQRGETEAFF.

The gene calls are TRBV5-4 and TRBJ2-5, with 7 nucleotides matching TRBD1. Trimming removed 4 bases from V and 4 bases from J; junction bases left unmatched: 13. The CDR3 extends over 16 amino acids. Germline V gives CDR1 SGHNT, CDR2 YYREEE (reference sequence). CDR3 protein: CASSPETVQGSETQYF. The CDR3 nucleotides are TGTGCCAGCAGCCCTGAGACGGTACAGGGGTCAGAGACCCAGTACTTC.

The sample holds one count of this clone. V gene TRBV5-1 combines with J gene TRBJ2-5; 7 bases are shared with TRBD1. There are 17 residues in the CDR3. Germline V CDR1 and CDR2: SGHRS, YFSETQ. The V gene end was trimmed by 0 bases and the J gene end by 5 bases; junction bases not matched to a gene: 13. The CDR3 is CASSLGKPGQTLETQYF. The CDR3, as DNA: TGCGCCAGCAGCTTGGGTAAACCGGGACAGACTTTGGAGACCCAGTACTTC.

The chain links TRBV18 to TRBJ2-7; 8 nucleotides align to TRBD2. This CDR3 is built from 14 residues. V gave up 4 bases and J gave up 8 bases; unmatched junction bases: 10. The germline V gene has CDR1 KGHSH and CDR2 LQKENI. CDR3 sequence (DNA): TGTGCCAGCTCACAAGACGGGGGGGGTGAGAAGCAGTACTTC. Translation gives CASSQDGGGEKQYF.

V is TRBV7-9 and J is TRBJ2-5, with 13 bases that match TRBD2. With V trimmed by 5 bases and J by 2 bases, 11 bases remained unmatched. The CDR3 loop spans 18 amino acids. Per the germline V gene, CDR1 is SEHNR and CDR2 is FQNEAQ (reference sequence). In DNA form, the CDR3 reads TGTGCCAGCAGCGAGACATTGCCGGGACTAGCGGGGCAAGAGACCCAGTACTTC. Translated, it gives CASSETLPGLAGQETQYF.

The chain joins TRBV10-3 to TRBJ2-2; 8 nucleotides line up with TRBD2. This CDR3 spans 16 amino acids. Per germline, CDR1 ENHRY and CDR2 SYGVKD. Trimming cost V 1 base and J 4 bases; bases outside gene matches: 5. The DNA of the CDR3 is TGTGCCATCAGTGAGTTCGGCGGGGGGAGCACCGGGGAGCTGTTTTTT. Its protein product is CAISEFGGGSTGELFF.